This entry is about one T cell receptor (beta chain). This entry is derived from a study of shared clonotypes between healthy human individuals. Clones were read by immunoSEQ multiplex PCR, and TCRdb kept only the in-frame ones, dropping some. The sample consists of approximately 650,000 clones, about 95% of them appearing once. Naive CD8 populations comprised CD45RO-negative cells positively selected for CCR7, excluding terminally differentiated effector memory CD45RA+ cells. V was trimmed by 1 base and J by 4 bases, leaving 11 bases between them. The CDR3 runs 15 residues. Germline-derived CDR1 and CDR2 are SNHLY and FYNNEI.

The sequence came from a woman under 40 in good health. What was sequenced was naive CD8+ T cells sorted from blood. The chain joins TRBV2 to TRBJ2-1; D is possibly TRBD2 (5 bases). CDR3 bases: TGTGCCAGCAGTGAAGGAGCGGCCTCTTACAATGAGCAGTTCTTC. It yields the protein CASSEGAASYNEQFF.